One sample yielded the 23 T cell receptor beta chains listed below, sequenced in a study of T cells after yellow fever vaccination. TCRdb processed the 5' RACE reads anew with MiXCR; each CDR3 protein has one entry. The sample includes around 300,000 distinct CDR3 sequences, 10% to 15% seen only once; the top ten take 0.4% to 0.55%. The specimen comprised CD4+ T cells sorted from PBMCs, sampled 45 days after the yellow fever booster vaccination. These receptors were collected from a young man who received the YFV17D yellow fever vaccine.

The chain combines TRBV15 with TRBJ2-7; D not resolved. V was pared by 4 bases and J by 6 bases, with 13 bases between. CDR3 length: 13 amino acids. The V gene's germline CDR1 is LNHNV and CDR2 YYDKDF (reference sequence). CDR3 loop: CATSNGLGGEQYF. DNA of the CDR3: TGTGCCACCAGCAACGGCCTAGGCGGCGAGCAGTACTTC.

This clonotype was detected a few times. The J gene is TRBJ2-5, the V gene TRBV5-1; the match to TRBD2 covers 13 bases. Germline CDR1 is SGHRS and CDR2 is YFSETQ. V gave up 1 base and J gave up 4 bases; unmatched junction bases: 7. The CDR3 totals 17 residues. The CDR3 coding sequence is TGCGCCAGCAGCTTGACCCCCGGGACTAGCGGGATAGAGACCCAGTACTTC. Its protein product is CASSLTPGTSGIETQYF.

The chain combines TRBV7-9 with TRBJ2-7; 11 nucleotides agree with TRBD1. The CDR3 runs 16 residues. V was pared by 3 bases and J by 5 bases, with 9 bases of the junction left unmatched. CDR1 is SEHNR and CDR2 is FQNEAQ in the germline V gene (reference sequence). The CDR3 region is CASSLVPGQGGHEQYF. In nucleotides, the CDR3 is TGTGCCAGCAGCTTGGTACCGGGACAGGGGGGTCACGAGCAGTACTTC.

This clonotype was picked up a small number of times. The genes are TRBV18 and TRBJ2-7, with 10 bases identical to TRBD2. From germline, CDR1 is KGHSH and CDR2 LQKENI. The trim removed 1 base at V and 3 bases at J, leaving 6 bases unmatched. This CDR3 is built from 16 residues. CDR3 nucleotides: TGTGCCAGCTCACCACGGGGGGCTAGCGGGAGCTACGAGCAGTACTTC. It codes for CASSPRGASGSYEQYF.

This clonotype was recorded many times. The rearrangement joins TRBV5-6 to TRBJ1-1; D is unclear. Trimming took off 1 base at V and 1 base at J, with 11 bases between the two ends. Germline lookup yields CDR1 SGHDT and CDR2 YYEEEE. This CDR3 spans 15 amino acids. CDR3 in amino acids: CASSLPQATNTEAFF. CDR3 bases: TGTGCCAGCAGCTTGCCCCAGGCTACGAACACTGAAGCTTTCTTT. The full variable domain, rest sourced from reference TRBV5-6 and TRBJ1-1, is DAGVTQSPTHLIKTRGQQVTLRCSPKSGHDTVSWYQQALGQGPQFIFQYYEEEERQRGNFPDRFSGHQFPNYSSELNVNALLLGDSALYLCASSLPQATNTEAFFGQGTRLTVV.

CDR3 nucleotides: TGCGCCAGCAGCGCCCCCGGGACTAGCGGGAGTTACAATGAGCAGTTCTTC. It specifies CASSAPGTSGSYNEQFF. V usage is TRBV5-1 and J usage is TRBJ2-1; 14 positions match TRBD2. CDR1 and CDR2 from the germline V gene are SGHRS and YFSETQ. The CDR3 length is 17 residues. Unmatched junction bases numbered 7, after V lost 4 bases and J lost 4 bases.

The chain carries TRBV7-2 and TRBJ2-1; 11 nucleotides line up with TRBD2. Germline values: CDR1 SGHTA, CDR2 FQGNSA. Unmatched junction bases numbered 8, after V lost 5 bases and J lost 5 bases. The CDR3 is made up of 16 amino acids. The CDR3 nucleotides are TGTGCCAGCAGCCCCCTACTAGCGGGAGCCGACAATGAGCAGTTCTTC. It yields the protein CASSPLLAGADNEQFF.

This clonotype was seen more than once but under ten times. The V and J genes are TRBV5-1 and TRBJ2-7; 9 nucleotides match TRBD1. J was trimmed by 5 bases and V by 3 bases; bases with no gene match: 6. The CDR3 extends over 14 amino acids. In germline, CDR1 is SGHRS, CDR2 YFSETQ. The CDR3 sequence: CASSSGTGHHEQYF. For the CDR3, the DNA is TGCGCCAGCAGCTCCGGGACAGGGCACCACGAGCAGTACTTC.

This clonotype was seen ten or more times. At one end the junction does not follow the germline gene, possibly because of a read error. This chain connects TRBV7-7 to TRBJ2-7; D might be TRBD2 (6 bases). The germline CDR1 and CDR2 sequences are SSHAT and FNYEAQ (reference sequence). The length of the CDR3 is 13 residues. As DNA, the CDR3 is TGTGCTAGCAGCTTAGCTCCTAGCGCCGAGCAGTACTTC. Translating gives CASSLAPSAEQYF.

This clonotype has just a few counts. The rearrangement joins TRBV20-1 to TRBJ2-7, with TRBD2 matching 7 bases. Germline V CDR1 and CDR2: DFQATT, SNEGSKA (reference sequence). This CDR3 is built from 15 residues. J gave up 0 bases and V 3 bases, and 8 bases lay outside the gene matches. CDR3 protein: CSASLPGLRSYEQYF. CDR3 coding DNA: TGCAGTGCTAGTCTACCGGGACTACGCTCCTACGAGCAGTACTTC.

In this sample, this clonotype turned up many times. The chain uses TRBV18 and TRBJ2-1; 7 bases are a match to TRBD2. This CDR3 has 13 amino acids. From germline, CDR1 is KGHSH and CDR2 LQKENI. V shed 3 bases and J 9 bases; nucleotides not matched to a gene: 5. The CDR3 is CASSPASGAEQFF. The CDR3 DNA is TGTGCCAGCTCACCGGCAAGCGGGGCTGAGCAGTTCTTC.

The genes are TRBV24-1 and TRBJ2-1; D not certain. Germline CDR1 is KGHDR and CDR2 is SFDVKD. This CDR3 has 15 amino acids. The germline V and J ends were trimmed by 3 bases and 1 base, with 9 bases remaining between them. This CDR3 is CATSDPARSYNEQFF. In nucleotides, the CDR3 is TGTGCCACCAGTGATCCCGCCCGATCCTACAATGAGCAGTTCTTC.

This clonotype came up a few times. For the CDR3, the DNA is TGTGCCAGCAGTTCCGGACTTCAGGAAAAACTGTTTTTT. The encoded protein is CASSSGLQEKLFF. The chain links TRBV27 to TRBJ1-4, with D unresolved. Germline V gene data show CDR1 as MNHEY and CDR2 as SMNVEV (reference sequence). Trimming shortened V by 4 bases and J by 8 bases, and 11 bases separated the two germline ends. The CDR3 loop spans 13 amino acids.

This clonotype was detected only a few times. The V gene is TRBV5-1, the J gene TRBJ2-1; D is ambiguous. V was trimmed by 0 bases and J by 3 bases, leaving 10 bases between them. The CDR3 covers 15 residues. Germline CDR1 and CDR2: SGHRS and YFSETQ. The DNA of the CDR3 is TGCGCCAGCAGCTTGGGGACCCCAAACTACAATGAGCAGTTCTTC. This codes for CASSLGTPNYNEQFF.

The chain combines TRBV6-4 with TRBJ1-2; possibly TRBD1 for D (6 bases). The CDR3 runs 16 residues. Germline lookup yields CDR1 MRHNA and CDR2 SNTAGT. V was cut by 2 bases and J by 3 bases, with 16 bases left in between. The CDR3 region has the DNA TGTGCCAGCAGTGACCCCTCGGCAGGGGAGTACTATGGCTACACCTTC. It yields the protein CASSDPSAGEYYGYTF.

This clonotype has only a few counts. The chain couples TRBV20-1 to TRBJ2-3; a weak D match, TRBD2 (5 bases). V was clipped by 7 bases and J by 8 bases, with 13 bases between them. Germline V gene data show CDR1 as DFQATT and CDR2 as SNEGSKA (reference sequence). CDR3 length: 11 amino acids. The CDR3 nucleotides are TGCAGTGTCCTATTGAGGGCTACGCAGTATTTT. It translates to CSVLLRATQYF.

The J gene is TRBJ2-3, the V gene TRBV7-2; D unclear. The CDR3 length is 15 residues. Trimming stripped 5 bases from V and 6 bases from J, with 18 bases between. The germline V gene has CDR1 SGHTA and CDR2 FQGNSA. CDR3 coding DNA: TGTGCCAGCAGCCCCGTTGTTCCAGACGAGGATACGCAGTATTTT. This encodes CASSPVVPDEDTQYF.

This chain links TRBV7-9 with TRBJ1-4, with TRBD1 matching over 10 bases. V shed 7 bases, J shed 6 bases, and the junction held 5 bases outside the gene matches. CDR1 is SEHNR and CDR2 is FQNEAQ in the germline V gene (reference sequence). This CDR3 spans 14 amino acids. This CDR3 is CASTMTGGYEKLFF. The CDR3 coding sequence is TGTGCCAGCACCATGACAGGGGGCTATGAAAAACTGTTTTTT.

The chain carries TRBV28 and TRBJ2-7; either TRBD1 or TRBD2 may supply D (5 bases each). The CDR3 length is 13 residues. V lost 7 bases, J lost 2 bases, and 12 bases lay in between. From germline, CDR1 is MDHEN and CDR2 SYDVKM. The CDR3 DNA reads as TGTGCCAGCACGGGGCTAGCCCCCTACGAGCAGTACTTC. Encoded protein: CASTGLAPYEQYF.

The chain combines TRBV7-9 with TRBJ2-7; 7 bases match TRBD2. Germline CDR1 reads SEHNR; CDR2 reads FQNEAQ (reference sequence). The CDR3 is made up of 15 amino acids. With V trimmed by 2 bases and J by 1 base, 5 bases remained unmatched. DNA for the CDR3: TGTGCCAGCAGCTTAAAGGGTAGCGGGTCCTACGAGCAGTACTTC. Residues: CASSLKGSGSYEQYF.

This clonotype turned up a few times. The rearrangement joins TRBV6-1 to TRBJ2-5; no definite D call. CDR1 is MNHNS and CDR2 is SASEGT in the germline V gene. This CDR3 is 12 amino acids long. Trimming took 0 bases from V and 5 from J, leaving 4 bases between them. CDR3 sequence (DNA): TGTGCCAGCAGTGAAGCGTGGGAGACCCAGTACTTC. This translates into CASSEAWETQYF.

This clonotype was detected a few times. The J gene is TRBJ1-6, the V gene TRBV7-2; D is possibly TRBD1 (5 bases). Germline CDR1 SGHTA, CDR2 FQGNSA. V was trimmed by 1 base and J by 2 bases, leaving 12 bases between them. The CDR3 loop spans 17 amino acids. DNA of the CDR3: TGTGCCAGCAGCTTAGTGCTTCAGGGAACCTATAATTCACCCCTCCACTTT. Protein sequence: CASSLVLQGTYNSPLHF.

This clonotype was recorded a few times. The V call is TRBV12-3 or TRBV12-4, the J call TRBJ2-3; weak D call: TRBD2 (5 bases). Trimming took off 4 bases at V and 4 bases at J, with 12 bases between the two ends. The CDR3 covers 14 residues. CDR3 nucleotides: TGTGCCAGCAGTTCTTCCGGGGAGCCAGATACGCAGTATTTT. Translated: CASSSSGEPDTQYF.